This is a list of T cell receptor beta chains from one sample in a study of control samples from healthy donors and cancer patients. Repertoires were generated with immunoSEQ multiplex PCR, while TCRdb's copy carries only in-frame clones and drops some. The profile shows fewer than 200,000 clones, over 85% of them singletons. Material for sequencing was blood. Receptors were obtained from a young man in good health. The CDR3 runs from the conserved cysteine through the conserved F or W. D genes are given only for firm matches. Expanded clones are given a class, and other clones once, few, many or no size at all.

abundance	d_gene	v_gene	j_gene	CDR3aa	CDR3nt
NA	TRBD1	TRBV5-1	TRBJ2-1	CASSLTDRANNEQFF	TGCGCCAGCAGCCTAACCGACAGGGCCAACAATGAGCAGTTCTTC
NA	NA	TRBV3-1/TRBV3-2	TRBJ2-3	CASSLLVRDTQYF	TGTGCCAGCAGCCTATTAGTAAGGGATACGCAGTATTTT
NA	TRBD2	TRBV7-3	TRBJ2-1	CASSFMGGIYNEQFF	TGTGCCAGCAGCTTTATGGGGGGGATCTACAATGAGCAGTTCTTC
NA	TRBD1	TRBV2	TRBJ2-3	CASRGGSTDTQYF	TGTGCCAGCAGAGGGGGCAGCACAGATACGCAGTATTTT
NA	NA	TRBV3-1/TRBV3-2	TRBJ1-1	CASSHGGRTEAFF	TGTGCCAGCAGCCACGGGGGCCGCACTGAAGCTTTCTTT
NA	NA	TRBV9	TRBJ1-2	CASSFQSTANYGYTF	TGTGCCAGCAGCTTCCAATCGACTGCTAACTATGGCTACACCTTC
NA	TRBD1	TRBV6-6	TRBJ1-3	CAKEDRGRTGNTIYF	TGTGCCAAAGAAGACAGGGGAAGAACTGGAAACACCATATATTTT
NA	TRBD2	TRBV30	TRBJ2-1	CAAMGGAYNEQFF	TGTGCCGCAATGGGGGGGGCCTACAATGAGCAGTTCTTC
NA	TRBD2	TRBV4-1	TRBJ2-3	CASSPIAGGTDTQYF	TGCGCCAGCAGCCCGATAGCGGGGGGCACAGATACGCAGTATTTT
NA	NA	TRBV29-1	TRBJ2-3	CSVEGLNTDTQYF	TGCAGCGTGGAAGGGCTGAACACAGATACGCAGTATTTT
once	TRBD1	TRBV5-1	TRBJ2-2	CASSWTGVRTGELFF	TGCGCCAGCAGCTGGACAGGGGTGAGGACCGGGGAGCTGTTTTTT
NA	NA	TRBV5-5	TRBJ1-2	CASSRAIAGVRYGYTF	TGTGCCAGCAGCCGGGCGATAGCGGGGGTAAGATATGGCTACACCTTC
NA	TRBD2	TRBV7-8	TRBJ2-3	CASSSIAGTSTDTQYF	TGTGCCAGCAGCTCCATAGCGGGAACCAGCACAGATACGCAGTATTTT
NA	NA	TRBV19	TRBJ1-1	CASLEDMNTEAFF	TGTGCCAGCCTAGAAGACATGAACACTGAAGCTTTCTTT
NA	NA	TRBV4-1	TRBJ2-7	CASSQDASGYEQYF	TGCGCCAGCAGCCAAGATGCGTCAGGCTACGAGCAGTACTTC
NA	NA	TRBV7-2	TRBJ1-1	CASSLGGRLAEAFF	TGTGCCAGCAGCTTAGGGGGGAGGCTCGCTGAAGCTTTCTTT
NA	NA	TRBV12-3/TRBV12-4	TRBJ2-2	CASSWVDGELFF	TGTGCCAGCAGTTGGGTCGACGGGGAGCTGTTTTTT
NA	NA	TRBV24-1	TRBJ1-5	CATSDLGNQPQHF	TGTGCCACCAGTGATTTGGGCAATCAGCCCCAGCATTTT
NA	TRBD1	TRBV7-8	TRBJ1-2	CASSVVTGGNGYTF	TGTGCCAGCAGCGTAGTGACAGGGGGCAATGGCTACACCTTC
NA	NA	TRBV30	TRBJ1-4	CAWSPGVGRLTNEKLFF	TGTGCCTGGAGTCCGGGGGTAGGGAGGCTAACTAATGAAAAACTGTTTTTT
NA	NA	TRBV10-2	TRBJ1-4	CASSATVGNEKLFF	TGCGCCAGCAGTGCGACGGTGGGTAATGAAAAACTGTTTTTT
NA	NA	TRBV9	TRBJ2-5	CASSARPGTQETQYF	TGTGCCAGCAGCGCCCGACCCGGGACACAAGAGACCCAGTACTTC
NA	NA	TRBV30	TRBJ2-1	CAWSVDYNEQFF	TGTGCCTGGAGTGTAGACTACAATGAGCAGTTCTTC
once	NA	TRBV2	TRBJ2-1	CASSERLYNEQFF	TGTGCCAGCAGTGAGCGACTGTACAATGAGCAGTTCTTC
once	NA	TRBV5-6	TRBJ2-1	CASSFWGGQDIYNEQFF	TGTGCCAGCAGCTTTTGGGGGGGACAGGACATCTACAATGAGCAGTTCTTC
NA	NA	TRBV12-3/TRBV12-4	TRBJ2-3	CASSKGWDTQYF	TGTGCCAGCAGCAAAGGGTGGGATACGCAGTATTTT
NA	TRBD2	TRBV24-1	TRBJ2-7	CATSVAGRDYEQYF	TGTGCCACCAGTGTAGCAGGGAGGGATTACGAGCAGTACTTC
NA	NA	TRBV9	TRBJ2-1	CASSGGAREQFF	TGTGCCAGCAGCGGGGGGGCTCGTGAGCAGTTCTTC
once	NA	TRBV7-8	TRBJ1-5	CASSLTANYNQPQHF	TGTGCCAGCAGCTTAACGGCTAACTACAATCAGCCCCAGCATTTT
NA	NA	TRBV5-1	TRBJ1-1	CASNPQPNTEAFF	TGCGCCAGCAACCCCCAGCCGAACACTGAAGCTTTCTTT
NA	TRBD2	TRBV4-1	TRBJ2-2	CASSQPISEAGGNTGELFF	TGCGCCAGCAGCCAACCAATATCAGAAGCGGGGGGGAACACCGGGGAGCTGTTTTTT
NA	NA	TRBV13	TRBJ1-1	CASSLESPTPEAFF	TGTGCCAGCAGCTTAGAGTCTCCTACCCCTGAAGCTTTCTTT
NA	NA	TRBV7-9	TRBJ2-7	CASRSANYEQYF	TGTGCCAGCAGGAGTGCTAACTACGAGCAGTACTTC
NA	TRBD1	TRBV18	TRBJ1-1	CASSPEGQGVVEAFF	TGTGCCAGCTCACCAGAGGGACAGGGAGTGGTTGAAGCTTTCTTT
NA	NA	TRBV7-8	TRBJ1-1	CASSLRGWVNTEAFF	TGTGCCAGCAGCTTAAGGGGATGGGTAAACACTGAAGCTTTCTTT
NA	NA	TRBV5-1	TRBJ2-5	CASSLGTKETQYF	TGCGCCAGCAGCTTGGGGACTAAAGAGACCCAGTACTTC
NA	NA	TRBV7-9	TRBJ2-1	CASTQDPYNEQFF	TGTGCCAGCACCCAAGATCCCTACAATGAGCAGTTCTTC
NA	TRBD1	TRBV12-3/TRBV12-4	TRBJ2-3	CASSRPTGQGMYF	TGTGCCAGCAGTCGCCCGACGGGACAGGGCATGTATTTT
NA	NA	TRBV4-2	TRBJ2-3	CASSQEGRDTQYF	TGTGCCAGCAGCCAAGAAGGACGAGATACGCAGTATTTT
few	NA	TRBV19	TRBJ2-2	CASSIKGYGELFF	TGTGCCAGTAGTATCAAGGGGTACGGGGAGCTGTTTTTT
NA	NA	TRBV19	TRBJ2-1	CASSISFALSLGEQFF	TGTGCCAGTAGTATTTCCTTTGCTCTCTCGTTGGGTGAGCAGTTCTTC
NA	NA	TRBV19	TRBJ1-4	CASAAAAGEKLFF	TGTGCCAGTGCGGCAGCGGCGGGTGAAAAACTGTTTTTT
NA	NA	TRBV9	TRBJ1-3	CASSGRAIGNTIYF	TGTGCCAGCAGCGGGCGGGCCATAGGAAACACCATATATTTT
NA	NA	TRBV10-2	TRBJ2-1	CASLRYLDSETYNEQFF	TGCGCCAGCCTAAGATATCTGGACAGTGAGACCTACAATGAGCAGTTCTTC
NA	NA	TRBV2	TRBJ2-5	CASMWDEETQYF	TGTGCCAGCATGTGGGATGAAGAGACCCAGTACTTC
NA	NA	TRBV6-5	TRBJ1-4	CASSYSGRVNEKLFF	TGTGCCAGCAGTTACTCGGGCAGAGTTAATGAAAAACTGTTTTTT
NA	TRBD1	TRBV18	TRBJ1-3	CASSLTGGTGNTIYF	TGTGCCAGCTCATTAACAGGGGGCACTGGAAACACCATATATTTT
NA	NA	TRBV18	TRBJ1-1	CASSPPGDTEAFF	TGTGCCAGCTCACCACCGGGGGACACTGAAGCTTTCTTT
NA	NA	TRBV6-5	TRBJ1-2	CASSYDRNYGYTF	TGTGCCAGCAGTTACGACAGGAACTATGGCTACACCTTC